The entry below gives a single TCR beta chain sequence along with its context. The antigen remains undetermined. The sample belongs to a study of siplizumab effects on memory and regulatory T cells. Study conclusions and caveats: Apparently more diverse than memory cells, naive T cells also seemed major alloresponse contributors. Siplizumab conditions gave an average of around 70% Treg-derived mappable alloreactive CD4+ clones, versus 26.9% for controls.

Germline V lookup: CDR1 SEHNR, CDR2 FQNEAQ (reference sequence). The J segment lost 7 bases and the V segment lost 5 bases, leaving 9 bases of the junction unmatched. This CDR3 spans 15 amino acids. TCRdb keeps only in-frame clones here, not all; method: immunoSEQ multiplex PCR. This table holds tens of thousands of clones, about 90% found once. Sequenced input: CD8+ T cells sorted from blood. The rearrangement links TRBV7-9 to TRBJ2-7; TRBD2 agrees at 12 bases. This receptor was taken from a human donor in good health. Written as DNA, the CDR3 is TGTGCCAGCAGCCCGACTAGCGGGAGTAACGGAGAGCAGTACTTC. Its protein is CASSPTSGSNGEQYF.